The 3 T cell receptor beta chains listed next were all sequenced from one sample in a study of T-cell reconstitution after alpha-beta-depleted transplantation in children. Unique molecular identifiers were incorporated when the TCRbeta library was constructed. Via MiXCR, TCRdb re-called the PCR reads, giving one row per CDR3 protein. The repertoire holds 600,000 to 700,000 distinct CDR3 sequences, with under 15% as singletons. This sample comprised PBMCs, obtained before TCRalphabeta/CD19-depleted stem cell transplant. The origin of the receptors is a girl aged 2 to 9 with congenital amegakaryocytic thrombocytopenia, due to receive a stem cell transplant.

This clonotype turned up a few times. This sequence joins TRBV29-1 and TRBJ2-3, with D tentatively TRBD2 (7 bases). V was shortened by 4 bases and J by 6 bases, with 17 bases between the two germline ends. Germline-derived CDR1 and CDR2 are SQVTM and ANQGSEA. The CDR3 consists of 14 residues. CDR3 in amino acids: CSVVFSGEGDTQYF. The CDR3 nucleotides are TGCAGCGTTGTATTTTCAGGGGAGGGGGATACGCAGTATTTT.

The CDR3 loop reads CASRPGDRVSYEQYF. Written as DNA, the CDR3 is TGTGCCAGCAGGCCCGGGGACAGGGTCTCCTACGAGCAGTACTTC. The rearrangement uses TRBV28 and TRBJ2-7; 9 nucleotides match TRBD1. Germline V gives CDR1 MDHEN, CDR2 SYDVKM. The CDR3 has 15 amino acids. Losses at the gene ends were 6 bases for V and 0 bases for J; bases not matched to a gene: 6.

This clonotype was counted at least ten times. The V call is TRBV5-1, the J call TRBJ2-4, with 7 bases that match TRBD1. This CDR3 has 18 residues. The J segment lost 3 bases and the V segment lost 4 bases, leaving 16 bases of the junction unmatched. Germline V CDR1 and CDR2: SGHRS, YFSETQ. CDR3 in DNA: TGCGCCAGCAGCCCGAACTACAGGGGTCCCGGTGACAAAAACATTCAGTACTTC. Translating it yields CASSPNYRGPGDKNIQYF.